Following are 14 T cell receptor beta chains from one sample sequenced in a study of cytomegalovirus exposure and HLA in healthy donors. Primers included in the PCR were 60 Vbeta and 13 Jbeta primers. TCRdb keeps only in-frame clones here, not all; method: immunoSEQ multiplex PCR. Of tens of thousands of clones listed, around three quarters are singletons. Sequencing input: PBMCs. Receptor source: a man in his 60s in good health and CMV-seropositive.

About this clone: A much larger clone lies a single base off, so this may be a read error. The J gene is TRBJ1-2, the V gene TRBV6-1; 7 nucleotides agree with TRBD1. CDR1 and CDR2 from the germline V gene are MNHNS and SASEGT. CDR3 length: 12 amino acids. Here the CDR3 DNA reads TGTGCCAGCCCGGGACAGAACTATGACTACACCTTC. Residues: CASPGQNYDYTF.

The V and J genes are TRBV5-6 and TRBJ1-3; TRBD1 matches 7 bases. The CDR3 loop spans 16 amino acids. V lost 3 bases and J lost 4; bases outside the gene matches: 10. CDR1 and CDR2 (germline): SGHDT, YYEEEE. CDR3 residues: CASSSLGQPEGNTIYF. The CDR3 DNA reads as TGTGCCAGCAGCTCACTGGGACAGCCTGAAGGAAACACCATATATTTT.

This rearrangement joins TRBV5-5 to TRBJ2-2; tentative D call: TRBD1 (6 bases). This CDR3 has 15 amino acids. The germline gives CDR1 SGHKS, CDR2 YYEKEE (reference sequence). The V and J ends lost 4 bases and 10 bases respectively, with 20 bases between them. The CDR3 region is CASSRLQGLQLELFF. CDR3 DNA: TGTGCCAGCAGCCGATTACAGGGCCTCCAACTGGAGCTGTTTTTT.

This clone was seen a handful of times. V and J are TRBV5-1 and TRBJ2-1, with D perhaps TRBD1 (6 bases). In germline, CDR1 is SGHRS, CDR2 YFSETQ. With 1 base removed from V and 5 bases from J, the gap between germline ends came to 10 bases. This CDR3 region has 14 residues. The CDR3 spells CASSLQTGNNEQFF. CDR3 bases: TGCGCCAGCAGCTTGCAGACAGGCAACAATGAGCAGTTCTTC.

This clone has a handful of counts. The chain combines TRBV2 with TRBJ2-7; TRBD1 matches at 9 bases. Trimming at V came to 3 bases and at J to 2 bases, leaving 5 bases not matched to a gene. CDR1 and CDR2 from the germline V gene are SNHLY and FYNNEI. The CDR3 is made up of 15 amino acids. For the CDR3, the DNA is TGTGCCAGCAGTGAGAGGTGGACAGGGGCCTACGAGCAGTACTTC. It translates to CASSERWTGAYEQYF.

CDR3 in amino acids: CASSPRGSAHTDTQYF. The CDR3 bases are TGTGCCAGCAGCCCGCGGGGGTCCGCCCACACAGATACGCAGTATTTT. The V and J genes are TRBV4-2 and TRBJ2-3, with 7 bases fitting TRBD2. Germline V gene data show CDR1 as LGHNA and CDR2 as YNFKEQ. The CDR3 is 16 amino acids. The junction had 9 bases not matched to a gene; V was cut back by 4 bases and J by 2 bases.

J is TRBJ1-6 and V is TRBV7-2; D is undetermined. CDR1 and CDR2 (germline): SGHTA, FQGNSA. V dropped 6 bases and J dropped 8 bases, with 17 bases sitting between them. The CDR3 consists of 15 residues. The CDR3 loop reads CASRYMAGFDSPLHF. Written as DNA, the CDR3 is TGTGCCAGCAGATATATGGCAGGTTTTGATTCACCCCTCCACTTT.

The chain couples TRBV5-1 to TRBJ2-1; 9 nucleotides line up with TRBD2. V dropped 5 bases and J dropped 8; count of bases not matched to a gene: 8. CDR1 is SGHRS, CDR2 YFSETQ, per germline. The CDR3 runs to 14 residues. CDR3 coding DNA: TGCGCCAGCAGTAGTAGCGGGAGTAGCGATGAGCAGTTCTTC. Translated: CASSSSGSSDEQFF.

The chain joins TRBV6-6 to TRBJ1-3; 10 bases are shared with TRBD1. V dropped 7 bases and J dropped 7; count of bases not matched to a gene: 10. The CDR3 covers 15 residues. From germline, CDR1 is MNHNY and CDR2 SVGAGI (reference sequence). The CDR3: CASTLDRGTRNTIYF. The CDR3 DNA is TGTGCCAGCACTCTGGACAGGGGGACCCGGAACACCATATATTTT.

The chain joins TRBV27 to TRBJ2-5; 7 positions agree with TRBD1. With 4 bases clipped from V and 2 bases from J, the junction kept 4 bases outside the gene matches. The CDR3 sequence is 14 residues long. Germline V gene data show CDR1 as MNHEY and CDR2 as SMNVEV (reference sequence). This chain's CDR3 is CASSSTGWQETQYF. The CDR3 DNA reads TGTGCCAGCAGTTCGACAGGGTGGCAAGAGACCCAGTACTTC.

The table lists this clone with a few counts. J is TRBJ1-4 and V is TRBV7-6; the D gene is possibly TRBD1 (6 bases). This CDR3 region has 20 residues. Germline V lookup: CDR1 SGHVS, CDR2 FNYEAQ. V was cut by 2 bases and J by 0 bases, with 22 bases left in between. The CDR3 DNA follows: TGTGCCAGCAGCTTATCAGGTCGGGGGGCCTCATCAGCAACTAATGAAAAACTGTTTTTT. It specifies CASSLSGRGASSATNEKLFF. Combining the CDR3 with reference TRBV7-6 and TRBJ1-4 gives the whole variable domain GAGVSQSPRYKVTKRGQDVALRCDPISGHVSLYWYRQALGQGPEFLTYFNYEAQQDKSGLPNDRFSAERPEGSISTLTIQRTEQRDSAMYRCASSLSGRGASSATNEKLFFGSGTQLSVL.

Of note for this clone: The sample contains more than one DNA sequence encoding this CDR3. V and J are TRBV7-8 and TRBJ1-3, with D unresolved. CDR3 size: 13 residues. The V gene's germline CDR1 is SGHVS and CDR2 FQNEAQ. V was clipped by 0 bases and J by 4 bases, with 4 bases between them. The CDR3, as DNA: TGTGCCAGCAGCTTAGCACAGGGAAACACCATATATTTT. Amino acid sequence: CASSLAQGNTIYF.

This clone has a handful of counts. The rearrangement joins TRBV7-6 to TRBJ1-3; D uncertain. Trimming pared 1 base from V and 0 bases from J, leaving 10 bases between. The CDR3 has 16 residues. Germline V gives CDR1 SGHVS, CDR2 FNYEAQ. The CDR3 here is CASSLVPRGSGNTIYF. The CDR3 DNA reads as TGTGCCAGCAGCTTAGTGCCACGCGGCTCTGGAAACACCATATATTTT.

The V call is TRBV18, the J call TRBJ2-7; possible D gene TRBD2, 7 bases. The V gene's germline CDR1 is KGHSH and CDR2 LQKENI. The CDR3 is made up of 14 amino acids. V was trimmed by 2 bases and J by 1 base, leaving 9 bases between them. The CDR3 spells CASSPRGGSYEQYF. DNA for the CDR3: TGTGCCAGCTCACCAAGGGGGGGTTCCTACGAGCAGTACTTC.